These 25 T cell receptor beta chains came from one sample sequenced in a study of cytomegalovirus exposure and HLA in healthy donors (dated by TCRdb to 2016 to 2017). The library was built by means of the immunoSEQ multiplex PCR assay. For the multiplex PCR, a mixture combining 60 forward primers for TCR Vbeta segments and 13 reverse primers for TCR Jbeta segments was used. TCRdb took this table from immuneACCESS and kept in-frame rearrangements with V and J called. Such tables lack part of the clones; where checked against another copy, unresolved V genes explain under half of the gap, and the rest is unexplained. The sample contains 150,000 to 200,000 clones, about four fifths of them found a single time. The top ten hold about 1.6% of the sample. The sample was PBMCs. These receptors all come from a girl between 10 and 17 years old in good health and CMV-seropositive.

This chain joins TRBV27 and TRBJ2-7; D might be TRBD1 (6 bases). CDR1 is MNHEY, CDR2 SMNVEV, per germline (reference sequence). The length of the CDR3 is 13 residues. V dropped 4 bases and J dropped 3 bases, with 10 bases sitting between them. The chain's CDR3 is CASSWDKDYEQYF. The CDR3 region has the DNA TGTGCCAGCAGTTGGGACAAAGACTACGAGCAGTACTTC.

In its sample, this clone was seen a few times. The V gene is TRBV29-1, the J gene TRBJ1-1; 8 bases map to TRBD1. Germline CDR1 SQVTM, CDR2 ANQGSEA. V shed 1 base, J shed 6 bases, and the junction held 7 bases outside the gene matches. There are 14 residues in the CDR3. CDR3 protein: CSVEGTRGRAEAFF. The DNA of the CDR3 is TGCAGCGTTGAAGGAACCAGGGGGCGGGCTGAAGCTTTCTTT.

The sample holds one count of this clone. The chain employs TRBV6-1 and TRBJ1-1; 7 bases match TRBD1. Germline V CDR1 and CDR2: MNHNS, SASEGT. The CDR3 covers 13 residues. The V and J ends lost 4 bases and 3 bases, in that order; junction bases with no gene match: 2. CDR3 coding DNA: TGTGCCAGCAGTGCCGACAGGGACACTGAAGCTTTCTTT. Amino acid sequence: CASSADRDTEAFF.

V usage is TRBV2 and J usage is TRBJ2-7, with TRBD2 matching over 9 bases. Germline V gene lookup returns CDR1 SNHLY and CDR2 FYNNEI. The CDR3 has 17 amino acids. V lost 2 bases to trimming and J lost 0 bases; unmatched junction nucleotides: 8. The CDR3 reads CASSESSWTSDSYEQYF. CDR3 coding DNA: TGTGCCAGCAGTGAAAGCTCTTGGACTAGCGACTCCTACGAGCAGTACTTC.

This clone was seen a single time. The chain couples TRBV5-6 to TRBJ2-1; D not certain. CDR3 length: 12 amino acids. Trimming cost V 1 base and J 9 bases, with 8 bases left between them. Per germline, CDR1 SGHDT and CDR2 YYEEEE. The CDR3 region is CASSLSSGEQFF. DNA for the CDR3: TGTGCCAGCAGCTTGTCGTCGGGTGAGCAGTTCTTC.

This chain joins TRBV27 and TRBJ2-7, with a possible D match to TRBD2 (6 bases). From germline, CDR1 is MNHEY and CDR2 SMNVEV (reference sequence). There are 16 residues in the CDR3. V lost 1 base, J lost 0 bases, and 13 bases lay in between. The CDR3 here is CASSLYGGASSYEQYF. CDR3 bases: TGTGCCAGCAGTTTATACGGAGGGGCCAGCTCCTACGAGCAGTACTTC.

J is TRBJ1-1 and V is TRBV9; TRBD1 matches at 7 bases. This CDR3 has 17 amino acids. J lost 3 bases, V lost 3 bases, and 14 bases had no gene match. Germline CDR1 and CDR2: SGDLS and YYNGEE. The CDR3 loop reads CASSEGALFSPDTEAFF. CDR3 DNA sequence: TGTGCCAGCAGCGAGGGGGCGCTTTTTTCGCCGGACACTGAAGCTTTCTTT.

This chain links TRBV6-5 with TRBJ1-1, with D tentatively TRBD1 (5 bases). V was shortened by 1 base and J by 1 base, with 7 bases between the two germline ends. There are 14 residues in the CDR3. Germline CDR1 is MNHEY and CDR2 is SVGAGI. The DNA for the CDR3 is TGTGCCAGCAGTTACTATGGGGCGAACACTGAAGCTTTCTTT. Translating gives CASSYYGANTEAFF.

The V call is TRBV6-5, the J call TRBJ1-2; no clear D. V was clipped by 4 bases and J by 2 bases, with 8 bases between them. Germline V gene lookup returns CDR1 MNHEY and CDR2 SVGAGI. The CDR3 has 13 residues. CDR3 nucleotides: TGTGCCAGCAGTTCCCGCGAGAACTATGGCTACACCTTC. This sequence encodes CASSSRENYGYTF.

The chain couples TRBV30 to TRBJ2-7; possibly TRBD1 for D (6 bases). Germline lookup yields CDR1 GTSNPN and CDR2 SVGIG (reference sequence). The CDR3 has 13 residues. Trimming removed 5 bases from V and 2 bases from J, with 13 bases in between. Here the CDR3 reads CAWADRRTYEQYF. CDR3 nucleotide sequence: TGTGCCTGGGCTGACAGGAGGACCTACGAGCAGTACTTC.

This sequence joins TRBV29-1 and TRBJ1-1, with D possibly matching TRBD1 (6 bases). Germline V CDR1 and CDR2: SQVTM, ANQGSEA. There are 13 residues in the CDR3. The ends were cut back, 7 bases at V and 8 bases at J, with 20 bases in the middle. As DNA, the CDR3 is TGCAGCGGGGGGTCGGGGGGGGCCGCCGAAGCTTTCTTT. This gives the protein CSGGSGGAAEAFF.

The chain uses TRBV5-1 and TRBJ2-5; 7 bases fit TRBD2. The CDR3 runs 17 residues. The V gene end was trimmed by 2 bases and the J gene end by 1 base; junction bases not matched to a gene: 11. The V gene's germline CDR1 is SGHRS and CDR2 YFSETQ. The CDR3 DNA reads as TGCGCCAGCAGCTTCTCACTCGGGGGGTCGCCCCAAGAGACCCAGTACTTC. Translated: CASSFSLGGSPQETQYF.

V is TRBV10-3 and J is TRBJ2-7; 8 nucleotides agree with TRBD1. The CDR3 has 13 residues. Germline CDR1 and CDR2: ENHRY and SYGVKD. The V gene end was trimmed by 3 bases and the J gene end by 6 bases; junction bases not matched to a gene: 4. The CDR3 protein is CAISDRGLREQYF. The DNA of the CDR3 is TGTGCCATCAGTGACAGGGGGCTTCGCGAGCAGTACTTC.

The CDR3: CASSGSSGRGIEQFF. The CDR3 bases are TGTGCCAGCAGTGGGAGTAGCGGGAGGGGGATTGAGCAGTTCTTC. The chain links TRBV6-1 to TRBJ2-1, with 11 bases identical to TRBD2. The trim removed 4 bases at V and 9 bases at J, leaving 8 bases unmatched. CDR3 length equals 15 residues. Germline V gene data show CDR1 as MNHNS and CDR2 as SASEGT.

The chain couples TRBV21-1 to TRBJ1-1. TRBV21-1 is designated a pseudogene. This CDR3 is 15 amino acids long. In DNA form, the CDR3 reads TGTGCCAGCAGCAAAGGTAAAGGGAGGAACACTGAAGCTTTCTTT. It specifies CASSKGKGRNTEAFF.

This chain links TRBV27 with TRBJ2-3, with TRBD2 matching over 16 bases. This CDR3 region has 16 residues. CDR1 is MNHEY and CDR2 is SMNVEV in the germline V gene (reference sequence). Losses at the gene ends were 5 bases for V and 6 bases for J; bases not matched to a gene: 5. CDR3 amino acids: CASSTGLAGGEDTQYF. The CDR3 DNA sequence: TGTGCCAGCAGTACGGGACTAGCGGGAGGGGAGGATACGCAGTATTTT.

V gene TRBV28 combines with J gene TRBJ2-7; 7 nucleotides match TRBD2. This CDR3 spans 15 amino acids. The trim removed 3 bases at V and 3 bases at J, leaving 8 bases unmatched. Germline lookup yields CDR1 MDHEN and CDR2 SYDVKM. CDR3 loop: CASSLRELRNYEQYF. CDR3 coding DNA: TGTGCCAGCAGTTTGCGGGAGCTCCGAAACTACGAGCAGTACTTC.

J is TRBJ2-1 and V is TRBV7-9; D is perhaps TRBD2 (5 bases). This CDR3 spans 13 amino acids. Germline loops: CDR1 SEHNR, CDR2 FQNEAQ (reference sequence). V gave up 1 base and J gave up 8 bases, with 9 bases separating them. The CDR3 coding sequence is TGTGCCAGCAGCTTAGTTGTGGGAGATGAGCAGTTCTTC. The encoded protein is CASSLVVGDEQFF.

The chain uses TRBV30 and TRBJ1-2, with D possibly matching TRBD1 (6 bases). Looked up from germline, CDR1 is GTSNPN and CDR2 is SVGIG (reference sequence). V was clipped by 2 bases and J by 8 bases, with 15 bases between them. The CDR3 runs 13 residues. The CDR3 nucleotides read TGTGCCTGGAGTAGTTCCACAGGGCAAGGCTACACCTTC. Its translation is CAWSSSTGQGYTF. The entire variable domain, with the rest obtained from reference TRBV30 and TRBJ1-2, is as follows: SQTIHQWPATLVQPVGSPLSLECTVEGTSNPNLYWYRQAAGRGLQLLFYSVGIGQISSEVPQNLSASRPQDRQFILSSKKLLLSDSGFYLCAWSSSTGQGYTFGSGTRLTVV.

The rearrangement links TRBV19 to TRBJ2-6, with D perhaps TRBD2 (5 bases). Trimming stripped 10 bases from V and 2 bases from J, with 18 bases between. The CDR3 spans 16 residues. From germline, CDR1 is LNHDA and CDR2 SQIVND (reference sequence). CDR3 sequence (DNA): TGTGCCACGACGCAAGTTTGGGGAGCTGGGGCCAACGTCCTGACTTTC. This codes for CATTQVWGAGANVLTF.

The chain uses TRBV27 and TRBJ1-1; D is undetermined. There are 12 residues in the CDR3. V lost 8 bases and J lost 4, with 11 bases in between. CDR1 and CDR2 from the germline V gene are MNHEY and SMNVEV (reference sequence). This chain's CDR3 is CASQNMATEAFF. Written as DNA, the CDR3 is TGTGCCAGCCAGAACATGGCCACTGAAGCTTTCTTT.

The chain carries TRBV28 and TRBJ1-4; D perhaps matches TRBD1 (5 bases). The CDR3 is made up of 14 amino acids. V lost 5 bases to trimming and J lost 7 bases, with 14 bases between them. Looked up from germline, CDR1 is MDHEN and CDR2 is SYDVKM. The CDR3 sequence: CASSKDTVGEKLFF. The CDR3 nucleotides are TGTGCCAGCAGTAAGGACACCGTGGGTGAAAAACTGTTTTTT.

The rearrangement joins TRBV10-1 to TRBJ2-3; the match to TRBD2 covers 10 bases. The V gene end was trimmed by 4 bases and the J gene end by 2 bases; junction bases not matched to a gene: 6. CDR3 length: 16 residues. Germline CDR1 is WNHNN and CDR2 is SYGVQD (reference sequence). Here the CDR3 DNA reads TGCGCCAGCAGTGGGTTAGCGGGGGGACTCACAGATACGCAGTATTTT. Translated: CASSGLAGGLTDTQYF.

The chain is built from TRBV5-1 and TRBJ2-7; D call uncertain. Trimming stripped 0 bases from V and 0 bases from J, with 10 bases between. CDR1 and CDR2 from the germline V gene are SGHRS and YFSETQ. This CDR3 has 15 amino acids. The CDR3 region is CASSLDSRSSYEQYF. DNA of the CDR3: TGCGCCAGCAGCTTGGACAGTCGCAGCTCCTACGAGCAGTACTTC. Full variable domain (remainder filled in from reference TRBV5-1 and TRBJ2-7): KAGVTQTPRYLIKTRGQQVTLSCSPISGHRSVSWYQQTPGQGLQFLFEYFSETQRNKGNFPGRFSGRQFSNSRSEMNVSTLELGDSALYLCASSLDSRSSYEQYFGPGTRLTVT.

V is TRBV28 and J is TRBJ2-7; D possibly corresponds to TRBD1 (5 bases). Germline-derived CDR1 and CDR2 are MDHEN and SYDVKM. Trimming shortened V by 3 bases and J by 5 bases, and 14 bases separated the two germline ends. The CDR3 is 14 residues long. The CDR3 here is CASSLSPGQNEQYF. The DNA of the CDR3 is TGTGCCAGCAGTTTGTCCCCAGGGCAAAACGAGCAGTACTTC. Looking up the rest from reference TRBV28 and TRBJ2-7 gives the full variable domain: DVKVTQSSRYLVKRTGEKVFLECVQDMDHENMFWYRQDPGLGLRLIYFSYDVKMKEKGDIPEGYSVSREKKERFSLILESASTNQTSMYLCASSLSPGQNEQYFGPGTRLTVT.